The 13 T cell receptor beta chains below come from one sample, sequenced in a study of blood T cell repertoires in COVID-19. Repertoires were generated with immunoSEQ multiplex PCR, while TCRdb's copy carries only in-frame clones and drops some. The data contain hundreds of thousands of clones, 70% to 90% of them singletons. Source material: PBMCs or T cells enriched from blood (not recorded which). The source is a man aged 25 to 45 with acute COVID-19.

This chain uses TRBV11-2 with TRBJ2-1, with 8 bases matching TRBD1. V trimming: 1 base; J trimming: 0 bases; junction bases outside the gene matches: 2. The germline gives CDR1 SGHAT, CDR2 FQNNGV. CDR3 size: 16 residues. The DNA of the CDR3 is TGTGCCAGCAGCTTAGCGGGACAGGCCTCCTACAATGAGCAGTTCTTC. This sequence encodes CASSLAGQASYNEQFF.

The genes are TRBV3-1 (or the pseudogene TRBV3-2) and TRBJ2-5; TRBD2 might be the D (6 bases). The V gene's germline CDR1 is LGHDT and CDR2 YNNKEL (reference sequence). There are 15 residues in the CDR3. V was cut by 6 bases and J by 0 bases, with 14 bases left in between. CDR3 region: CASRPHGGHQETQYF. In nucleotides, the CDR3 is TGTGCCAGCAGGCCTCACGGGGGTCACCAAGAGACCCAGTACTTC.

The V call is TRBV20-1, the J call TRBJ1-5; weak D call: TRBD1 (5 bases). The length of the CDR3 is 14 residues. Germline V lookup: CDR1 DFQATT, CDR2 SNEGSKA (reference sequence). The V and J ends lost 3 bases and 3 bases respectively, with 12 bases between them. CDR3 residues: CSASDVTVNQPQHF. DNA of the CDR3: TGCAGTGCTAGTGACGTGACAGTCAATCAGCCCCAGCATTTT.

The chain is built from TRBV5-1 and TRBJ1-1; maybe TRBD1 (6 bases). The germline V gene has CDR1 SGHRS and CDR2 YFSETQ. V lost 3 bases, J lost 1 base, and 7 bases lay in between. CDR3 size: 13 residues. The CDR3 sequence is CASSSQGNTEAFF. The CDR3 nucleotides read TGCGCCAGCAGCTCACAGGGGAACACTGAAGCTTTCTTT.

The chain carries TRBV29-1 and TRBJ1-1, with D hard to call. The CDR3 sequence is 13 residues long. Germline V gene sequence: CDR1 SQVTM, CDR2 ANQGSEA. V was cut by 6 bases and J by 4 bases, with 15 bases left in between. The CDR3 here is CSVVLPRGTEAFF. The DNA for the CDR3 is TGCAGCGTGGTTCTACCTCGAGGCACTGAAGCTTTCTTT.

The J gene is TRBJ2-2, the V gene TRBV5-1; TRBD2 is a possible D gene (6 bases). The germline CDR1 and CDR2 sequences are SGHRS and YFSETQ. Trimming cost V 0 bases and J 5 bases, with 11 bases left between them. The CDR3 contains 15 residues. CDR3 bases: TGCGCCAGCAGCTTGGATCTCGCGGGAACCGGGGAGCTGTTTTTT. Translated, it gives CASSLDLAGTGELFF.

The rearrangement uses TRBV2 and TRBJ2-7, with TRBD2 matching 9 bases. The CDR3 is 15 amino acids. V shed 7 bases and J 1 base; nucleotides not matched to a gene: 8. Germline loops: CDR1 SNHLY, CDR2 FYNNEI. The CDR3 loop reads CASTQGGLASYEQYF. DNA of the CDR3: TGTGCCAGCACCCAGGGGGGACTAGCATCCTACGAGCAGTACTTC.

J is TRBJ2-1 and V is TRBV2, with 9 nucleotides matching TRBD1. V lost 6 bases and J lost 6; bases outside the gene matches: 6. The germline V gene has CDR1 SNHLY and CDR2 FYNNEI. There are 14 residues in the CDR3. This CDR3 is CASRGTGPGNEQFF. As DNA, the CDR3 is TGTGCCAGCAGGGGGACAGGGCCTGGCAATGAGCAGTTCTTC.

This clone was picked up a small number of times. The chain uses TRBV5-4 and TRBJ2-4; weak D call: TRBD2 (6 bases). Trimming left V 4 bases short and J 0 bases short, with 14 bases between. The CDR3 has 16 amino acids. CDR1 SGHNT and CDR2 YYREEE come from the germline V gene (reference sequence). CDR3 coding DNA: TGTGCCAGCAGCGCTTCCGGGACTTCAGCCAAAAACATTCAGTACTTC. It is translated as CASSASGTSAKNIQYF.

The chain joins TRBV9 to TRBJ2-1; 13 bases line up with TRBD2. CDR3 length: 20 residues. Germline assignment: CDR1 SGDLS and CDR2 YYNGEE. With 1 base clipped from V and 0 bases from J, the junction kept 10 bases outside the gene matches. CDR3 in DNA: TGTGCCAGCAGCGTAACACCGGGACTAGCGGGGACAAGCTCCTACAATGAGCAGTTCTTC. The encoded protein is CASSVTPGLAGTSSYNEQFF.

V gene TRBV30 combines with J gene TRBJ1-1, with TRBD1 as a possible D gene (6 bases). The ends were cut back, 3 bases at V and 8 bases at J, with 13 bases in the middle. This CDR3 contains 12 residues. Germline V gene sequence: CDR1 GTSNPN, CDR2 SVGIG (reference sequence). CDR3 nucleotides: TGTGCCTGGAGAGAGGACAGCGTCGAAGCTTTCTTT. It codes for CAWREDSVEAFF. The variable domain in full, with the rest retrieved from reference TRBV30 and TRBJ1-1, is SQTIHQWPATLVQPVGSPLSLECTVEGTSNPNLYWYRQAAGRGLQLLFYSVGIGQISSEVPQNLSASRPQDRQFILSSKKLLLSDSGFYLCAWREDSVEAFFGQGTRLTVV.

The chain couples TRBV6-5 to TRBJ2-2; D gene unclear. Germline V lookup: CDR1 MNHEY, CDR2 SVGAGI. V lost 0 bases to trimming and J lost 4 bases, with 6 bases between them. There are 14 residues in the CDR3. The CDR3: CASSYSPITGELFF. DNA for the CDR3: TGTGCCAGCAGTTACTCGCCTATCACCGGGGAGCTGTTTTTT.

This sequence joins TRBV30 and TRBJ1-3; perhaps TRBD1 as D (6 bases). The V and J ends lost 3 bases and 0 bases respectively, with 15 bases between them. Germline CDR1 reads GTSNPN; CDR2 reads SVGIG (reference sequence). The CDR3 totals 16 residues. The CDR3 coding sequence is TGTGCCTGGAGCTGGGGGCCTGCCGGCTCTGGAAACACCATATATTTT. Translation gives CAWSWGPAGSGNTIYF.